Below, 26 T cell receptor beta chains from the same sample are listed, as sequenced in a study of shared clonotypes between healthy human individuals. Some clones are missing from TCRdb's copy, which holds only in-frame ones; the method was immunoSEQ multiplex PCR. This sample has millions of clones, with around 95% found just once. Material for sequencing was naive CD4+ T cells sorted from blood. Regarding subset: CD45RA+ positively selected. The receptor source for this set is a man aged 18 to 29 in good health.

J is TRBJ1-1 and V is TRBV18, with unresolved D. V lost 2 bases, J lost 3 bases, and 10 bases lay in between. The germline V gene has CDR1 KGHSH and CDR2 LQKENI. This CDR3 contains 14 residues. This CDR3 reads CASSPGRLHTEAFF. The CDR3 bases are TGTGCCAGCTCACCAGGCAGGTTACACACTGAAGCTTTCTTT.

This clone was found a few times. The chain uses TRBV4-1 and TRBJ2-7, with a possible D match to TRBD1 (5 bases). V lost 4 bases to trimming and J lost 3 bases, with 13 bases between them. This CDR3 has 14 amino acids. CDR1 and CDR2 (germline): MGHRA, YSYEKL. DNA for the CDR3: TGCGCCAGCAGCCTCCAGGGCCAGGGCTACGAGCAGTACTTC. Translated, it gives CASSLQGQGYEQYF.

V gene TRBV18 combines with J gene TRBJ2-5; D gene unclear. CDR3 size: 15 residues. CDR1 KGHSH and CDR2 LQKENI come from the germline V gene. V shed 3 bases and J shed 0 bases, with 11 bases lying between them. The DNA of the CDR3 is TGTGCCAGCTCACCCAGGTGGACGGACCAAGAGACCCAGTACTTC. Protein: CASSPRWTDQETQYF.

The J gene is TRBJ2-3, the V gene TRBV19; D uncertain. The CDR3 contains 15 residues. V was trimmed by 4 bases and J by 1 base, leaving 12 bases between them. The V gene's germline CDR1 is LNHDA and CDR2 SQIVND (reference sequence). The CDR3 loop reads CASSTLTLGTDTQYF. DNA for the CDR3: TGTGCCAGTAGTACCCTGACACTGGGCACAGATACGCAGTATTTT.

The chain recombines TRBV30 with TRBJ2-3; 7 nucleotides align to TRBD2. Germline CDR1 is GTSNPN and CDR2 is SVGIG (reference sequence). The CDR3 runs 13 residues. V lost 8 bases, J lost 2 bases, and 7 bases stayed unmatched. CDR3 amino acids: CAGASGPTDTQYF. CDR3 in DNA: TGTGCCGGGGCTAGCGGTCCCACAGATACGCAGTATTTT.

The chain couples TRBV10-3 to TRBJ2-2, with 11 bases aligning to TRBD2. Germline V CDR1 and CDR2: ENHRY, SYGVKD. The CDR3 length is 15 residues. V gave up 6 bases and J gave up 6 bases; unmatched junction bases: 6. The CDR3 is CAISLAGGLAGELFF. CDR3 nucleotide sequence: TGTGCCATCAGCTTAGCGGGGGGGCTTGCCGGGGAGCTGTTTTTT.

This chain joins TRBV2 and TRBJ2-7; 12 bases fit TRBD2. Per germline, CDR1 SNHLY and CDR2 FYNNEI. The V and J ends lost 4 bases and 3 bases, in that order; junction bases with no gene match: 4. This CDR3 has 15 residues. The CDR3 loop is CASSAGLAGLYEQYF. DNA for the CDR3: TGTGCCAGCAGTGCAGGACTAGCGGGACTCTACGAGCAGTACTTC.

This clone was seen a single time. The same CDR3 arises from other DNA sequences in this sample as well. This chain joins TRBV28 and TRBJ2-1, with no clear D. V dropped 3 bases and J dropped 4 bases, with 4 bases sitting between them. The CDR3 runs 12 residues. Germline loops: CDR1 MDHEN, CDR2 SYDVKM. The CDR3 coding sequence is TGTGCCAGCAGTTTGGAGTACAATGAGCAGTTCTTC. Encoded protein: CASSLEYNEQFF.

This clone was detected only once. The chain uses TRBV5-4 and TRBJ2-5, with 11 bases that match TRBD2. Germline CDR1 and CDR2: SGHNT and YYREEE (reference sequence). V lost 4 bases to trimming and J lost 5 bases; unmatched junction nucleotides: 4. This CDR3 has 14 residues. CDR3 in DNA: TGTGCCAGCAGCCAAACTAGCGGGAGTGAGACCCAGTACTTC. Translation: CASSQTSGSETQYF.

The chain uses TRBV29-1 and TRBJ2-7; the D is unclear. The CDR3 has 12 amino acids. V shed 4 bases and J shed 2 bases, with 9 bases lying between them. The V gene's germline CDR1 is SQVTM and CDR2 ANQGSEA. The CDR3, as DNA: TGCAGCGTTGTCGGCGGAGCCTACGAGCAGTACTTC. This gives the protein CSVVGGAYEQYF.

The rearrangement uses TRBV18 and TRBJ2-7; 13 nucleotides agree with TRBD2. Germline CDR1 reads KGHSH; CDR2 reads LQKENI. The CDR3 extends over 16 amino acids. V was pared by 0 bases and J by 2 bases, with 1 base of the junction left unmatched. The CDR3 loop is CASSPPGLAGTYEQYF. CDR3 coding DNA: TGTGCCAGCTCACCACCGGGACTAGCGGGGACCTACGAGCAGTACTTC.

The V gene is TRBV5-1, the J gene TRBJ2-2; the D is unclear. CDR3 length: 11 amino acids. V was trimmed by 7 bases and J by 7 bases, leaving 8 bases between them. Germline V lookup: CDR1 SGHRS, CDR2 YFSETQ. The CDR3 region is CASRQDGELFF. The CDR3 nucleotides are TGCGCCAGCCGCCAGGACGGGGAGCTGTTTTTT.

V and J are TRBV18 and TRBJ1-5; possible D gene TRBD1, 5 bases. The CDR3 length is 14 residues. Germline V gene lookup returns CDR1 KGHSH and CDR2 LQKENI. The V end was cut by 6 bases, the J end by 3 bases, with 12 bases between. CDR3 sequence (DNA): TGTGCCAGCTCTTCGGGACGGTACAATCAGCCCCAGCATTTT. It is translated as CASSSGRYNQPQHF. Full variable domain (outside the CDR3, taken from reference TRBV18 and TRBJ1-5): NAGVMQNPRHLVRRRGQEARLRCSPMKGHSHVYWYRQLPEEGLKFMVYLQKENIIDESGMPKERFSAEFPKEGPSILRIQQVVRGDSAAYFCASSSGRYNQPQHFGDGTRLSIL.

Concerning this clone itself: One end of the junction does not line up with germline, which may come from a read error. This rearrangement joins TRBV7-7 to TRBJ2-5, with D possibly being TRBD1 (5 bases). The germline V gene encodes CDR1 SSHAT and CDR2 FNYEAQ (reference sequence). The CDR3 consists of 16 residues. The CDR3 region has the DNA TGTGCTAGCAGCCCCCGATTAAGGGGTTGGGGAGAGACCCAGTACTTC. It is translated as CASSPRLRGWGETQYF.

This chain connects TRBV10-2 to TRBJ1-2, with no clear D. The germline V and J ends were trimmed by 4 bases and 8 bases, with 14 bases remaining between them. This CDR3 is 13 amino acids long. The V gene's germline CDR1 is WSHSY and CDR2 SAAADI. CDR3 sequence (DNA): TGCGCCAGCAGTGCCACACAGTTCCGCGGCTACACCTTC. Translating gives CASSATQFRGYTF.

The V call is TRBV28, the J call TRBJ2-2; D remains unclear. The CDR3 totals 14 residues. V lost 6 bases, J lost 0 bases, and 8 bases lay in between. Germline V gene data show CDR1 as MDHEN and CDR2 as SYDVKM. The CDR3 DNA follows: TGTGCCAGCAGGACGGGTACGAACACCGGGGAGCTGTTTTTT. It codes for CASRTGTNTGELFF. Full variable domain (rest looked up from reference TRBV28 and TRBJ2-2): DVKVTQSSRYLVKRTGEKVFLECVQDMDHENMFWYRQDPGLGLRLIYFSYDVKMKEKGDIPEGYSVSREKKERFSLILESASTNQTSMYLCASRTGTNTGELFFGEGSRLTVL.

This rearrangement joins TRBV5-1 to TRBJ2-5; D not certain. The germline CDR1 and CDR2 sequences are SGHRS and YFSETQ. This CDR3 contains 15 residues. Trimming shortened V by 0 bases and J by 1 base, and 10 bases separated the two germline ends. The CDR3, as DNA: TGCGCCAGCAGCTTGGGGTCAACGACCCAAGAGACCCAGTACTTC. Translating it yields CASSLGSTTQETQYF.

A remark on this clone: Lacking the conserved final phenylalanine or tryptophan, this CDR3 likely reflects a read error. The DNA is left out, because the CDR3 cannot be placed on it with certainty; the CDR3 is given as TCRdb lists it. This chain links TRBV6-1 with TRBJ2-7; the table's D call, TRBD1, has no DNA check behind it. With termini counted, the CDR3 has 13 amino acids. Looked up from germline, CDR1 is MNHNS and CDR2 is SASEGT. CDR3 protein: CASSEAGHRAQLS.

The rearrangement links TRBV10-3 to TRBJ2-3; D might be TRBD2 (6 bases). The CDR3 consists of 14 residues. Germline CDR1 is ENHRY and CDR2 is SYGVKD. V was trimmed by 8 bases and J by 0 bases, leaving 12 bases between them. This CDR3 reads CAIWAGTSTDTQYF. The CDR3 DNA sequence: TGTGCCATCTGGGCGGGAACTAGCACAGATACGCAGTATTTT.

This chain links TRBV2 with TRBJ1-1, with D possibly TRBD1 on 5 matching bases. CDR3 length: 14 residues. Germline CDR1 reads SNHLY; CDR2 reads FYNNEI. Deletions cut 3 bases from V and 6 bases from J, with 14 bases between. This CDR3 reads CASSDQGWLSEAFF. The CDR3 DNA sequence: TGTGCCAGCAGTGATCAGGGTTGGCTATCTGAAGCTTTCTTT.

The V and J genes are TRBV18 and TRBJ2-3; D remains unclear. In germline, CDR1 is KGHSH, CDR2 LQKENI. V was clipped by 1 base and J by 5 bases, with 10 bases between them. The CDR3 loop spans 14 amino acids. CDR3 in DNA: TGTGCCAGCTCACCACTAGCAGGAGTAGATACGCAGTATTTT. The encoded protein is CASSPLAGVDTQYF. Combining the CDR3 with reference TRBV18 and TRBJ2-3 gives the whole variable domain NAGVMQNPRHLVRRRGQEARLRCSPMKGHSHVYWYRQLPEEGLKFMVYLQKENIIDESGMPKERFSAEFPKEGPSILRIQQVVRGDSAAYFCASSPLAGVDTQYFGPGTRLTVL.

The rearrangement links TRBV7-2 to TRBJ1-2, with D possibly matching TRBD1 (6 bases). Germline values: CDR1 SGHTA, CDR2 FQGNSA. V was trimmed by 1 base and J by 3 bases, leaving 6 bases between them. CDR3 length: 13 residues. CDR3: CASSLEGDYGYTF. DNA of the CDR3: TGTGCCAGCAGCTTAGAGGGGGACTATGGCTACACCTTC.

V gene TRBV11-2 combines with J gene TRBJ2-1; TRBD2 matches at 9 bases. V trimming: 3 bases; J trimming: 10 bases; junction bases outside the gene matches: 13. This CDR3 comprises 16 residues. Germline V lookup: CDR1 SGHAT, CDR2 FQNNGV. This chain's CDR3 is CASSFIAGGPSGEQFF. CDR3 coding DNA: TGTGCCAGCAGCTTTATCGCGGGAGGGCCTTCAGGGGAGCAGTTCTTC.

This clone came up once. The chain is built from TRBV7-2 and TRBJ2-3, with 14 bases lining up with TRBD2. The length of the CDR3 is 18 residues. Germline V gene sequence: CDR1 SGHTA, CDR2 FQGNSA. J lost 4 bases, V lost 1 base, and 7 bases had no gene match. DNA of the CDR3: TGTGCCAGCAGCTTAGACCCGCCGGGACTAGCGGGGGCAGATACGCAGTATTTT. Amino acid sequence: CASSLDPPGLAGADTQYF.

V and J are TRBV6-5 and TRBJ2-5; 7 nucleotides agree with TRBD2. The germline V gene has CDR1 MNHEY and CDR2 SVGAGI. The CDR3 contains 15 residues. J lost 4 bases, V lost 0 bases, and 5 bases had no gene match. The CDR3 DNA sequence: TGTGCCAGCAGTTACTCCGCGGGAGTAGCAGAGACCCAGTACTTC. Its protein is CASSYSAGVAETQYF.

The chain links TRBV5-1 to TRBJ1-5; TRBD1 aligns across 7 bases. Germline lookup yields CDR1 SGHRS and CDR2 YFSETQ. The V segment lost 0 bases and the J segment 4 bases; nucleotides outside the gene matches: 4. The length of the CDR3 is 15 residues. This CDR3 reads CASSLGSQGNQPQHF. CDR3 sequence (DNA): TGCGCCAGCAGCTTGGGGTCACAGGGGAATCAGCCCCAGCATTTT.